The 11 T cell receptor beta chains reported below all come from one sample, sequenced in a study of T cell repertoires in cytomegalovirus infection. TCRdb analysed the reads with MiXCR anew, one entry per CDR3 protein. Of approximately 180,000 distinct CDR3 sequences in the sample, roughly a fifth were seen once. The source material was PBMCs. These receptors all come from a human donor in good health (CMV status not recorded). Some clones in this sample may be carry-over from other donors' samples.

The sample holds a few counts of this clonotype. The rearrangement links TRBV12-3 or TRBV12-4 to TRBJ1-6, with 7 nucleotides matching TRBD1. CDR3 length: 14 amino acids. V gave up 2 bases and J gave up 7 bases; unmatched junction bases: 2. CDR3 residues: CASSLMTGNSPLHF. In DNA form, the CDR3 reads TGTGCCAGCAGTTTAATGACAGGGAATTCACCCCTCCACTTT.

This clonotype occurred a few times. The chain joins TRBV27 to TRBJ1-1; TRBD1 matches 8 bases. The germline V gene has CDR1 MNHEY and CDR2 SMNVEV (reference sequence). The CDR3 is 14 amino acids. The V segment lost 3 bases and the J segment 1 base; nucleotides outside the gene matches: 1. The CDR3 protein is CASSFQGANTEAFF. The CDR3 DNA follows: TGTGCCAGCAGTTTTCAGGGGGCGAACACTGAAGCTTTCTTT.

A word on this clonotype: Given the absence of the conserved phenylalanine or tryptophan at the CDR3 end, a read error is likely. The CDR3 protein is CASSLEGYTHSPLHS. CDR3 nucleotides: TGCGCCAGCAGCTTGGAGGGGTATACCCATTCACCCCTCCACTCT. The gene calls are TRBV5-1 and TRBJ1-6; possible D gene TRBD1, 5 bases. Germline CDR1 is SGHRS and CDR2 is YFSETQ. Trimming removed 0 bases at V and 8 bases at J, with 12 bases between. The CDR3 extends over 15 amino acids.

This clonotype has ten or more counts. J is TRBJ1-1 and V is TRBV7-2; the D is unclear. This CDR3 has 15 amino acids. Germline CDR1 SGHTA, CDR2 FQGNSA. V was clipped by 1 base and J by 1 base, with 10 bases between them. CDR3 DNA sequence: TGTGCCAGCAGCTTAGTTCTGAATTGGAACACTGAAGCTTTCTTT. As protein: CASSLVLNWNTEAFF.

The chain links TRBV25-1 to TRBJ2-3, with D possibly being TRBD1 (6 bases). This CDR3 is built from 18 residues. Trimming removed 2 bases at V and 4 bases at J, with 22 bases between. Germline V gene lookup returns CDR1 MGHDK and CDR2 SYGVNS. CDR3 in amino acids: CASSEGLNSQGWSDTQYF. CDR3 coding DNA: TGTGCCAGCAGTGAAGGGCTGAACAGTCAGGGGTGGTCAGATACGCAGTATTTT.

The sample holds many counts of this clonotype. The chain employs TRBV7-2 and TRBJ1-1; TRBD1 might be the D (5 bases). The CDR3 runs to 14 residues. Germline assignment: CDR1 SGHTA and CDR2 FQGNSA. V shed 6 bases and J shed 7 bases, with 18 bases lying between them. The CDR3 coding sequence is TGTGCCAGCAGGAACCAGGGCCTTTCGATTGAAGCTTTCTTT. Translated, it gives CASRNQGLSIEAFF.

J is TRBJ2-5 and V is TRBV12-3 or TRBV12-4, with D possibly matching TRBD2 (6 bases). The CDR3 contains 15 residues. The V end lost 6 bases, the J end lost 5 bases, and 19 bases lay between the germline ends. CDR3 protein: CASSRVGGEEETQYF. The CDR3 bases are TGTGCCAGCAGCCGCGTCGGCGGGGAGGAGGAGACCCAGTACTTC.

The chain has TRBV19 and TRBJ2-1, with 7 bases matching TRBD1. Trimming removed 6 bases from V and 5 bases from J; junction bases left unmatched: 4. Germline V gene sequence: CDR1 LNHDA, CDR2 SQIVND (reference sequence). The CDR3 extends over 13 amino acids. As DNA, the CDR3 is TGTGCCAGTAGGCAACAGGGGAACAATGAGCAGTTCTTC. It translates to CASRQQGNNEQFF.

V and J are TRBV28 and TRBJ2-5; a possible D gene is TRBD2 (5 bases). The CDR3 has 14 residues. V dropped 7 bases and J dropped 5 bases, with 17 bases sitting between them. From germline, CDR1 is MDHEN and CDR2 SYDVKM. CDR3 in amino acids: CASTFLRARETQYF. The CDR3 nucleotides are TGTGCCAGCACCTTCTTGAGGGCCCGGGAGACCCAGTACTTC.

The CDR3 protein is CASSQGGTRQETQYF. As DNA, the CDR3 is TGCGCCAGCAGCCAAGGAGGGACACGCCAAGAGACCCAGTACTTC. This chain uses TRBV4-3 with TRBJ2-5; possibly TRBD1 for D (6 bases). The V gene lost 1 base and the J gene lost 1 base, with 10 bases spanning the gap. This CDR3 spans 15 amino acids. From germline, CDR1 is LGHNA and CDR2 YSLEER.

The chain combines TRBV29-1 with TRBJ2-5; 7 bases map to TRBD1. The CDR3 spans 13 residues. Trimming took 7 bases from V and 1 from J; bases not matched to a gene: 6. The germline CDR1 and CDR2 sequences are SQVTM and ANQGSEA. The DNA of the CDR3 is TGCAGCGCTCTCGGGGACAGCCAAGAGACCCAGTACTTC. It encodes CSALGDSQETQYF.